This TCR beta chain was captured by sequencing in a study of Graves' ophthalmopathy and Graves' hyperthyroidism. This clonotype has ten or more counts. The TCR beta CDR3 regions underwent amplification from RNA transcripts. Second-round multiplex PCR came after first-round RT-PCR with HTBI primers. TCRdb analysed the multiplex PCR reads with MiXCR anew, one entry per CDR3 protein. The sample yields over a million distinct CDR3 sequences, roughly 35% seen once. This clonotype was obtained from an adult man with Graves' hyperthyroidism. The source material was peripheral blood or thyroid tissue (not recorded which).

The CDR3 region is CSASSQIHYEQYF. The CDR3, as DNA: TGCAGTGCTAGCAGCCAGATCCACTACGAGCAGTACTTC. The chain carries TRBV20-1 and TRBJ2-7, with no clear D. CDR3 size: 13 residues. V was shortened by 3 bases and J by 3 bases, with 12 bases between the two germline ends. CDR1 is DFQATT and CDR2 is SNEGSKA in the germline V gene (reference sequence).